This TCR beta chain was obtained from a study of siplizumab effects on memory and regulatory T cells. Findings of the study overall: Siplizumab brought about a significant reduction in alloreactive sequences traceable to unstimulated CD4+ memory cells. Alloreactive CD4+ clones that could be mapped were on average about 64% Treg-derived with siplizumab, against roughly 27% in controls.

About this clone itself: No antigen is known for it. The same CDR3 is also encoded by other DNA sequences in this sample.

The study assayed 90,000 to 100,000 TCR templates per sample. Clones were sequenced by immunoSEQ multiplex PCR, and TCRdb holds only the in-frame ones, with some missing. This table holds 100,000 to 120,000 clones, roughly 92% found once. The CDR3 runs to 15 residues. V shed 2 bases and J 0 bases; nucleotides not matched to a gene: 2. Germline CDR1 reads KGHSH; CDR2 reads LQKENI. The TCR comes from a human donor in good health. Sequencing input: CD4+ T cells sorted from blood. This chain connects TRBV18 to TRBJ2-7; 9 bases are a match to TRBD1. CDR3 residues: CASSPGTGSSYEQYF. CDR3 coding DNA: TGTGCCAGCTCACCAGGGACAGGGAGCTCCTACGAGCAGTACTTC.